These 30 T cell receptor beta chains share one sample of origin, sequenced in a study of T cells in Graves' hyperthyroidism and ophthalmopathy (dated by TCRdb to between 2019 and 2020). The receptor library was made with multiplex PCR. Sequencing instrument: Illumina HiSeq 2000. The TCR beta CDR3 regions were amplified from the RNA transcripts. For the first round of RT-PCR on the TCR CDR3, the HTBI primer set was used together with the Qiagen OneStep RT-PCR kit. Starting from the raw public reads, TCRdb applied fastp trimming at Q25, assembled clones with MiXCR and retained in-frame beta chains. Entries that share a CDR3 protein sequence are merged under the most common genes and DNA. This sample has approximately 870,000 distinct CDR3 sequences in its table, and around 38% of those were observed once. The ten largest make up approximately 8.7% of the sample. Sequences were obtained from blood. All receptors come from a man in his late teens or twenties with Graves' hyperthyroidism.

The genes are TRBV7-9 and TRBJ2-7, with D uncertain. Germline V lookup: CDR1 SEHNR, CDR2 FQNEAQ (reference sequence). The V end was cut by 3 bases, the J end by 0 bases, with 6 bases between. The CDR3 covers 13 residues. The CDR3 here is CASSFQDSYEQYF. For the CDR3, the DNA is TGTGCCAGCAGCTTTCAGGACTCCTACGAGCAGTACTTC.

This clonotype was recorded a few times. V gene TRBV5-1 combines with J gene TRBJ2-6; D is unclear. The CDR3 is 15 residues long. In germline, CDR1 is SGHRS, CDR2 YFSETQ. V was pared by 4 bases and J by 1 base, with 9 bases between. Written as DNA, the CDR3 is TGCGCCAGCAGCCCGATTGATTCTGGGGCCAACGTCCTGACTTTC. Encoded protein: CASSPIDSGANVLTF.

Remarks on this clonotype: A read error may be the cause here, since a much bigger clone is one base away. V usage is TRBV20-1 and J usage is TRBJ2-2; D is unclear. This CDR3 spans 11 amino acids. CDR1 and CDR2 from the germline V gene are DFQATT and SNEGSKA (reference sequence). The CDR3 nucleotides are TGCAGTCCTAGTGAGGCCGGGGAGCTGTTTTTT. This encodes CSPSEAGELFF.

V usage is TRBV20-1 and J usage is TRBJ1-1; D uncertain. The CDR3 runs to 14 residues. V was shortened by 4 bases and J by 3 bases, with 15 bases between the two germline ends. Germline V gene data show CDR1 as DFQATT and CDR2 as SNEGSKA (reference sequence). The CDR3 coding sequence is TGCAGTGCTACCGCCCCCTTCCTGGACACTGAAGCTTTCTTT. Protein sequence: CSATAPFLDTEAFF.

Only a few counts were recorded for this clonotype. The chain recombines TRBV5-1 with TRBJ2-7, with a possible D match to TRBD1 (6 bases). Trimming shortened V by 1 base and J by 0 bases, and 8 bases separated the two germline ends. The CDR3 extends over 14 amino acids. The germline V gene encodes CDR1 SGHRS and CDR2 YFSETQ. CDR3 protein: CASSLPGDSYEQYF. CDR3 coding DNA: TGCGCCAGCAGCTTGCCAGGGGACTCCTACGAGCAGTACTTC.

The sample holds a few counts of this clonotype. The V and J genes are TRBV7-9 and TRBJ1-1; no firm D call. Germline CDR1 reads SEHNR; CDR2 reads FQNEAQ (reference sequence). V was trimmed by 7 bases and J by 0 bases, leaving 18 bases between them. The CDR3 length is 16 residues. Written as DNA, the CDR3 is TGTGCCAGCACCCGTCGGGATCGGGGATTGAACACTGAAGCTTTCTTT. Amino acids: CASTRRDRGLNTEAFF.

J is TRBJ1-4 and V is TRBV4-1; D uncertain. There are 13 residues in the CDR3. Trimming pared 1 base from V and 7 bases from J, leaving 7 bases between. Germline assignment: CDR1 MGHRA and CDR2 YSYEKL. The CDR3 DNA is TGCGCCAGCAGCCAAGGACGGAGTGAAAAACTGTTTTTT. This encodes CASSQGRSEKLFF.

J is TRBJ2-7 and V is TRBV5-1; 9 bases agree with TRBD2. Germline V gene lookup returns CDR1 SGHRS and CDR2 YFSETQ. The CDR3 has 16 amino acids. With 3 bases clipped from V and 4 bases from J, the junction kept 11 bases outside the gene matches. CDR3 residues: CASSSIARGGLYEQYF. CDR3 DNA sequence: TGCGCCAGCAGCTCCATTGCGCGGGGGGGCCTATACGAGCAGTACTTC.

The chain's CDR3 is CSWASGSYEQYF. CDR3 bases: TGCAGTTGGGCTAGCGGATCCTACGAGCAGTACTTC. The chain joins TRBV29-1 to TRBJ2-7; 7 nucleotides line up with TRBD2. This CDR3 region has 12 residues. The germline V gene encodes CDR1 SQVTM and CDR2 ANQGSEA.

The chain combines TRBV7-2 with TRBJ2-7, with D tentatively TRBD2 (6 bases). The ends were cut back, 5 bases at V and 9 bases at J, with 20 bases in the middle. This CDR3 spans 14 amino acids. Looked up from germline, CDR1 is SGHTA and CDR2 is FQGNSA. CDR3 sequence (DNA): TGTGCCAGCAGCCAAGAAGTCGGGGGAAGAGGGCAGTACTTC. It specifies CASSQEVGGRGQYF.

The rearrangement joins TRBV16 to TRBJ1-1; tentatively, D is TRBD1 (5 bases). V was clipped by 0 bases and J by 1 base, with 15 bases between them. This CDR3 has 17 residues. CDR1 and CDR2 (germline): KGHSY, FQNENV. DNA for the CDR3: TGTGCCAGCAGCCAATCCCTCAATCGTGGGGGGAACACTGAAGCTTTCTTT. Residues: CASSQSLNRGGNTEAFF.

This clonotype was recorded once. CDR3 region: CASSETEMMNTGELFF. The CDR3 DNA reads as TGTGCCAGCAGTGAGACAGAGATGATGAACACCGGGGAGCTGTTTTTT. V is TRBV25-1 and J is TRBJ2-2, with D possibly matching TRBD1 (5 bases). This CDR3 comprises 16 residues. V was pared by 3 bases and J by 1 base, with 12 bases between. Looked up from germline, CDR1 is MGHDK and CDR2 is SYGVNS. Full variable domain (rest looked up from reference TRBV25-1 and TRBJ2-2): EADIYQTPRYLVIGTGKKITLECSQTMGHDKMYWYQQDPGMELHLIHYSYGVNSTEKGDLSSESTVSRIRTEHFPLTLESARPSHTSQYLCASSETEMMNTGELFFGEGSRLTVL.

The chain has TRBV25-1 and TRBJ2-5, with D perhaps matching TRBD1 (6 bases). CDR3 size: 12 residues. Germline V lookup: CDR1 MGHDK, CDR2 SYGVNS. V was pared by 7 bases and J by 2 bases, with 8 bases between. The CDR3 loop is CASKDRQETQYF. CDR3 bases: TGTGCCAGCAAGGACAGACAAGAGACCCAGTACTTC.

In this sample, this clonotype turned up a few times. DNA for the CDR3: TGTGCCAGCACTCTAGACAGCAGCTCTGGAAACACCATATATTTT. As protein: CASTLDSSSGNTIYF. The V call is TRBV28, the J call TRBJ1-3, with D possibly TRBD1 on 5 matching bases. Looked up from germline, CDR1 is MDHEN and CDR2 is SYDVKM. V was cut by 7 bases and J by 0 bases, with 13 bases left in between. CDR3 length: 15 residues.

The chain links TRBV2 to TRBJ1-1; D perhaps matches TRBD1 (6 bases). The CDR3 totals 17 residues. Germline V gene lookup returns CDR1 SNHLY and CDR2 FYNNEI. V lost 0 bases to trimming and J lost 14 bases, with 28 bases between them. CDR3 coding DNA: TGTGCCAGCAGTGAAGCGATGCGAGCGGGGGGGCCGAATGAGCAGTTCTTT. Translating it yields CASSEAMRAGGPNEQFF.

This clonotype turned up a few times. This chain joins TRBV20-1 and TRBJ1-1; D is ambiguous. Germline V gene sequence: CDR1 DFQATT, CDR2 SNEGSKA (reference sequence). Trimming removed 3 bases at V and 7 bases at J, with 18 bases between. The CDR3 loop spans 14 amino acids. CDR3 nucleotides: TGCAGTGCTAGGGATTTGGGGAGCTCCTTTGAAGCTTTCTTT. It translates to CSARDLGSSFEAFF.

In this sample, this clonotype turned up once. V is TRBV25-1 and J is TRBJ1-6, with D possibly being TRBD1 (5 bases). The CDR3 has 16 amino acids. Germline V gives CDR1 MGHDK, CDR2 SYGVNS. Trimming removed 5 bases from V and 0 bases from J, with 11 bases in between. DNA for the CDR3: TGTGCCAGCAGTTGGGGCTCCCGCTCCTATAATTCACCCCTCCACTTT. This sequence encodes CASSWGSRSYNSPLHF.

For this clonotype: A much larger clone differs by one base, so this may be a read error. This rearrangement joins TRBV24-1 to TRBJ1-1; the match to TRBD1 covers 7 bases. Germline V gives CDR1 KGHDR, CDR2 SFDVKD. V shed 7 bases, J shed 4 bases, and the junction held 5 bases outside the gene matches. The CDR3 contains 13 residues. CDR3 sequence (DNA): TGTGCCACCAGCCCCAGGGGGGGCACTGAAGCTTTCTTT. Its protein is CATSPRGGTEAFF.

This chain connects TRBV20-1 to TRBJ2-5; TRBD1 matches 12 bases. The V and J ends lost 6 bases and 5 bases, in that order; junction bases with no gene match: 7. CDR1 DFQATT and CDR2 SNEGSKA come from the germline V gene (reference sequence). This CDR3 comprises 14 residues. The CDR3 DNA is TGCAGTGCCGCCGGGACAGGGGGCGGTGAGACCCAGTACTTC. Amino acid sequence: CSAAGTGGGETQYF.

This clonotype has only a few counts. Since no conserved phenylalanine or tryptophan closes the CDR3, a read error is the likely cause. The DNA is omitted, as the CDR3 cannot be located on it reliably, and the CDR3 follows TCRdb's listing. The J gene is TRBJ1-1, the V gene TRBV7-9. The CDR3 totals 12 residues, both ends included. CDR1 and CDR2 (germline): SEHNR, FQNEAQ (reference sequence). CDR3 sequence reads: CASSSRTLMDRY.

The chain links TRBV6-4 to TRBJ2-5; 9 positions agree with TRBD1. CDR3 size: 14 residues. V shed 8 bases, J shed 4 bases, and the junction held 8 bases outside the gene matches. The germline V gene has CDR1 MRHNA and CDR2 SNTAGT. The CDR3 DNA sequence: TGTGCCAGCGCCGGGACAGGGTCGGGAGAGACCCAGTACTTC. Translated, it gives CASAGTGSGETQYF.

The J gene is TRBJ1-5, the V gene TRBV6-6; D unclear. Trimming cost V 6 bases and J 1 base, with 16 bases left between them. The CDR3 sequence is 16 residues long. Germline V lookup: CDR1 MNHNY, CDR2 SVGAGI (reference sequence). CDR3 residues: CASRIGEGKSNQPQHF. The CDR3 region has the DNA TGTGCCAGCAGAATCGGGGAGGGAAAAAGCAATCAGCCCCAGCATTTT.

This clonotype was observed a handful of times. The chain recombines TRBV19 with TRBJ2-2, with D hard to call. V was shortened by 6 bases and J by 7 bases, with 15 bases between the two germline ends. Germline V gene sequence: CDR1 LNHDA, CDR2 SQIVND (reference sequence). This CDR3 contains 14 residues. CDR3 coding DNA: TGTGCCAGTAGGGAGTTTGGCGCGCGCGGGGAGCTGTTTTTT. Its translation is CASREFGARGELFF.

This clonotype was detected ten times or more. This chain joins TRBV29-1 and TRBJ2-5, with TRBD2 as a possible D gene (5 bases). This CDR3 has 12 amino acids. The germline V gene encodes CDR1 SQVTM and CDR2 ANQGSEA. Trimming left V 6 bases short and J 3 bases short, with 11 bases between. CDR3 loop: CSVGLPKETQYF. CDR3 in DNA: TGCAGCGTCGGACTTCCCAAAGAGACCCAGTACTTC.

This clonotype appeared many times. The V gene is TRBV7-6, the J gene TRBJ2-2; 7 bases map to TRBD2. V trimming: 2 bases; J trimming: 5 bases; junction bases outside the gene matches: 5. The CDR3 length is 15 residues. CDR1 and CDR2 from the germline V gene are SGHVS and FNYEAQ. The CDR3 is CASSLSPSGTGELFF. The CDR3, as DNA: TGTGCCAGCAGCTTATCCCCTAGCGGAACCGGGGAGCTGTTTTTT.

V is TRBV7-2 and J is TRBJ2-7, with TRBD2 identical over 10 bases. This CDR3 spans 15 amino acids. The germline gives CDR1 SGHTA, CDR2 FQGNSA. Unmatched junction bases numbered 9, after V lost 5 bases and J lost 5 bases. CDR3 sequence: CASSHSGRGADEQYF. CDR3 DNA: TGTGCCAGCAGCCACAGCGGGAGGGGTGCAGACGAGCAGTACTTC.

This clonotype was recorded many times. The gene calls are TRBV7-2 and TRBJ1-1; no clear D gene. This CDR3 is 15 amino acids long. CDR1 and CDR2 (germline): SGHTA, FQGNSA. V was shortened by 1 base and J by 0 bases, with 9 bases between the two germline ends. CDR3 protein: CASSLGAGMNTEAFF. The CDR3, as DNA: TGTGCCAGCAGCTTAGGGGCGGGGATGAACACTGAAGCTTTCTTT.

As concerns this clonotype: Since a much larger clone is just one base distant, this may be a read error. The chain has TRBV7-6 and TRBJ1-2; D might be TRBD1 (6 bases). Per germline, CDR1 SGHVS and CDR2 FNYEAQ. CDR3 length equals 13 residues. CDR3 region: CAGSGGATDGYTF. The CDR3 nucleotides are TGTGCCGGCAGTGGGGGGGCTACGGATGGCTACACCTTC.

The chain joins TRBV11-3 to TRBJ2-5; D possibly corresponds to TRBD1 (6 bases). The V gene lost 6 bases and the J gene lost 3 bases, with 11 bases spanning the gap. CDR3 length: 13 residues. CDR1 is SGHNT and CDR2 is YENEEA in the germline V gene. The CDR3 spells CASRPRGKETQYF. CDR3 coding DNA: TGTGCCAGCAGGCCTAGGGGGAAAGAGACCCAGTACTTC.

The table lists this clonotype with many counts. DNA of the CDR3: TGTGCCAGCAGTTACTCGGGCAATGGCTACACCTTC. Translated, it gives CASSYSGNGYTF. V usage is TRBV6-5 and J usage is TRBJ1-2, with no clear D. With 0 bases removed from V and 6 bases from J, the gap between germline ends came to 5 bases. CDR1 and CDR2 from the germline V gene are MNHEY and SVGAGI. The CDR3 has 12 amino acids.